Below, one T cell receptor beta chain is given with its context. This record belongs to a study of T-cell memory formation after mild COVID-19. Germline CDR1 reads DFQATT; CDR2 reads SNEGSKA (reference sequence). The CDR3 runs to 12 residues. Trimming cost V 4 bases and J 1 base; bases outside gene matches: 0. TCRdb re-derived calls from the 5' RACE reads in MiXCR, one entry per CDR3 protein. The data contain some 200,000 distinct CDR3 sequences, around 9.1% of them singletons. The sample comprised PBMCs or a T cell subset sorted from them (not recorded which). The receptor was derived from a man younger than 35 who had mild COVID-19 (a few samples of this study predate the infection). Cell type and time point are not known. The V call is TRBV20-1, the J call TRBJ2-5; 7 bases agree with TRBD1. The CDR3 loop is CSANRGQETQYF. As DNA, the CDR3 is TGCAGTGCTAACAGGGGCCAAGAGACCCAGTACTTC.